What follows are 5 T cell receptor beta chains derived from one specimen sequenced in a study of blood T cell repertoires in COVID-19 (dated by TCRdb to 2018 to 2021). Preparation of the library involved the immunoSEQ multiplex PCR assay. TCRdb limited this immuneACCESS table to in-frame rearrangements with V and J called. A share of clones is missing; checked studies link under half to unresolved V genes, and the rest is unexplained. The sample table contains roughly 170,000 clones; only one count was recorded for approximately 86% of them. The ten largest clones capture 15% to 20% of the sample. Sequenced sample: PBMCs or T cells enriched from blood (not recorded which). The receptors were gathered from a man aged 55 to 70 who had recovered from COVID-19.

CDR3 coding DNA: TGTGCCAGCAGCCTGGTTTGGGGGGAAGGAAACACCATATATTTT. It yields the protein CASSLVWGEGNTIYF. The V call is TRBV5-5, the J call TRBJ1-3; D perhaps matches TRBD1 (5 bases). Trimming pared 4 bases from V and 4 bases from J, leaving 15 bases between. The CDR3 length is 15 residues. CDR1 and CDR2 from the germline V gene are SGHKS and YYEKEE (reference sequence). Full variable domain (missing parts from reference TRBV5-5 and TRBJ1-3): DAGVTQSPTHLIKTRGQQVTLRCSPISGHKSVSWYQQVLGQGPQFIFQYYEKEERGRGNFPDRFSARQFPNYSSELNVNALLLGDSALYLCASSLVWGEGNTIYFGEGSWLTVV.

The count of this clone is one. V is TRBV7-3 and J is TRBJ2-1; weak D call: TRBD2 (6 bases). The germline V gene encodes CDR1 SGHTA and CDR2 FQGTGA. Trimming cost V 5 bases and J 5 bases, with 16 bases left between them. There are 15 residues in the CDR3. Here the CDR3 reads CASSLAASAHNEQFF. DNA of the CDR3: TGTGCCAGCAGCCTGGCCGCTAGCGCTCACAATGAGCAGTTCTTC. The complete variable domain, with remaining parts taken from reference TRBV7-3 and TRBJ2-1, reads GAGVSQTPSNKVTEKGKYVELRCDPISGHTALYWYRQSLGQGPEFLIYFQGTGAADDSGLPNDRFFAVRPEGSVSTLKIQRTERGDSAVYLCASSLAASAHNEQFFGPGTRLTVL.

This chain connects TRBV2 to TRBJ1-2, with a weak D call TRBD1 (6 bases). CDR1 and CDR2 (germline): SNHLY, FYNNEI. The CDR3 runs 15 residues. Trimming cost V 1 base and J 6 bases, with 15 bases left between them. CDR3 coding DNA: TGTGCCAGCAGTGAAGAACGAGGGGGATGGAATGGCTACACCTTC. Protein sequence: CASSEERGGWNGYTF.

This clone was seen only a few times. This chain links TRBV6-1 with TRBJ1-1; 8 positions agree with TRBD1. Germline CDR1 reads MNHNS; CDR2 reads SASEGT. V shed 1 base and J 1 base; nucleotides not matched to a gene: 5. The CDR3 extends over 16 amino acids. CDR3 bases: TGTGCCAGCAGTGAAGGACAGGGGATACAGAACACTGAAGCTTTCTTT. It translates to CASSEGQGIQNTEAFF.

The V gene is TRBV18, the J gene TRBJ2-7; 13 bases are shared with TRBD2. Trimming cost V 3 bases and J 0 bases; bases outside gene matches: 8. From germline, CDR1 is KGHSH and CDR2 LQKENI. This CDR3 is built from 18 residues. In DNA form, the CDR3 reads TGTGCCAGCTCACCTTTGGGACTAGCGGGATCCAGCTCCTACGAGCAGTACTTC. Translation: CASSPLGLAGSSSYEQYF. Combining the CDR3 with reference TRBV18 and TRBJ2-7 gives the whole variable domain NAGVMQNPRHLVRRRGQEARLRCSPMKGHSHVYWYRQLPEEGLKFMVYLQKENIIDESGMPKERFSAEFPKEGPSILRIQQVVRGDSAAYFCASSPLGLAGSSSYEQYFGPGTRLTVT.